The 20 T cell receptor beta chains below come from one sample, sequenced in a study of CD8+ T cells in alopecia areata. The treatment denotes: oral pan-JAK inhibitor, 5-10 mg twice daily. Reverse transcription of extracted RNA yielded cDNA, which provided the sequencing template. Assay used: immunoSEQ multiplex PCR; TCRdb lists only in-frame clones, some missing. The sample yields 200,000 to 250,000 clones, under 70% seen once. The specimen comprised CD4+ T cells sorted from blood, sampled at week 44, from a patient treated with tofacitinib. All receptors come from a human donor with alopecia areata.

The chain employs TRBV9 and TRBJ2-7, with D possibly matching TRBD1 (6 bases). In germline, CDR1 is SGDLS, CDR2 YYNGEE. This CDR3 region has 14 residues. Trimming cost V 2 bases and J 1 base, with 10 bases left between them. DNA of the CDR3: TGTGCCAGCAGCGTGGACAGAACGTCCTACGAGCAGTACTTC. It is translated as CASSVDRTSYEQYF.

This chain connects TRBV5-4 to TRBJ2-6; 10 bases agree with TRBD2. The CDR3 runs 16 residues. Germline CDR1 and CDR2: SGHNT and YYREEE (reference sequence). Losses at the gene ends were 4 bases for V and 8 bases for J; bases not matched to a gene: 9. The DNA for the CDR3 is TGTGCCAGCAGCCGCGGAGGACTAGCGGAGACCAACGTCCTGACTTTC. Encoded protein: CASSRGGLAETNVLTF. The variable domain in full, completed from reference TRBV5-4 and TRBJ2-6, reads ETGVTQSPTHLIKTRGQQVTLRCSSQSGHNTVSWYQQALGQGPQFIFQYYREEENGRGNFPPRFSGLQFPNYSSELNVNALELDDSALYLCASSRGGLAETNVLTFGAGSRLTVL.

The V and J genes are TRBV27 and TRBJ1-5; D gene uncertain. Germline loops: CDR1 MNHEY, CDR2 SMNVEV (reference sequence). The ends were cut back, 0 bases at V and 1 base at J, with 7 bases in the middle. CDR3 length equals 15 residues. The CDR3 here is CASSLSVQSNQPQHF. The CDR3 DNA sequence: TGTGCCAGCAGTTTATCGGTCCAGAGCAATCAGCCCCAGCATTTT.

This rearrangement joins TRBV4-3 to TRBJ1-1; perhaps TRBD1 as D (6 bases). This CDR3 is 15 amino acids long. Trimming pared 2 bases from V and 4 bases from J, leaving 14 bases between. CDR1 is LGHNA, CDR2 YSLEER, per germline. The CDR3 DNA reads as TGCGCCAGCAGCCAATTGGGGGCAGGGGCCACTGAAGCTTTCTTT. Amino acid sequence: CASSQLGAGATEAFF.

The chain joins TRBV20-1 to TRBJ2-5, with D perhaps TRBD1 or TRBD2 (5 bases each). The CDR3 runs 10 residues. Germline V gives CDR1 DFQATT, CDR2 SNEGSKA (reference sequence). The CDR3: CSGAQETQYF. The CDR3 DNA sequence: TGCAGCGGGGCACAAGAGACCCAGTACTTC.

The chain's CDR3 is CASSPGRSTDTQYF. For the CDR3, the DNA is TGTGCCAGCAGCCCAGGACGGTCCACAGATACGCAGTATTTT. The rearrangement links TRBV27 to TRBJ2-3; no clear D gene. Trimming shortened V by 6 bases and J by 2 bases, and 12 bases separated the two germline ends. From germline, CDR1 is MNHEY and CDR2 SMNVEV (reference sequence). This CDR3 contains 14 residues.

CDR3 in DNA: TGTGCCAGCACCGGAGAGACAGGAGCCTCTGAAGCTTTCTTT. Its translation: CASTGETGASEAFF. The rearrangement joins TRBV2 to TRBJ1-1, with TRBD1 as a possible D gene (6 bases). The CDR3 spans 14 residues. From germline, CDR1 is SNHLY and CDR2 FYNNEI. V lost 7 bases, J lost 6 bases, and 18 bases lay in between.

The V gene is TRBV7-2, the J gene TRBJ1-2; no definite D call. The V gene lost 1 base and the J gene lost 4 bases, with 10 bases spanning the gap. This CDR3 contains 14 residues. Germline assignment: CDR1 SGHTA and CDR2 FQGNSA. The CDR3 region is CASSLDRTSYGYTF. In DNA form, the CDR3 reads TGTGCCAGCAGCTTAGATAGAACGAGCTATGGCTACACCTTC.

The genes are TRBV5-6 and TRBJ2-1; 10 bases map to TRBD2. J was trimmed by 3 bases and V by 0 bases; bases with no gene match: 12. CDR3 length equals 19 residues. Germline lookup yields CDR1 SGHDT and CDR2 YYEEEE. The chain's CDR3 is CASSLVIAGGPSNYNEQFF. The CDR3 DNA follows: TGTGCCAGCAGCTTGGTAATAGCGGGGGGCCCTTCTAACTACAATGAGCAGTTCTTC.

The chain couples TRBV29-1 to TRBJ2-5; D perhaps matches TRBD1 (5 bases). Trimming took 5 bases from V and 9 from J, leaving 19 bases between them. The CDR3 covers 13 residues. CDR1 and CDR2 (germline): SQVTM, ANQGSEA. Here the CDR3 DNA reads TGCAGCGTTCGGACAAGAACTACGATGTCCCAGTACTTC. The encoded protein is CSVRTRTTMSQYF.

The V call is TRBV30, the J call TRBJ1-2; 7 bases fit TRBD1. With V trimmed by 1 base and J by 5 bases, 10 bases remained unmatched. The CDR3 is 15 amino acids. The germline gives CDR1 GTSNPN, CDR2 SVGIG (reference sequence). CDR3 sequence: CAWSGRRDSRYGYTF. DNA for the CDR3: TGTGCCTGGAGTGGAAGGCGGGACAGTAGATATGGCTACACCTTC.

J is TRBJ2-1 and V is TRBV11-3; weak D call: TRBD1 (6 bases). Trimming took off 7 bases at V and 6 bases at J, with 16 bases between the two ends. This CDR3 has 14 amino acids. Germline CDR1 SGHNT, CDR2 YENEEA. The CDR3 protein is CASTQGRGGNEQFF. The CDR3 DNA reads TGTGCCAGCACCCAGGGGAGAGGTGGCAATGAGCAGTTCTTC. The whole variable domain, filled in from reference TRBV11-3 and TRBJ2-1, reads EAGVVQSPRYKIIEKKQPVAFWCNPISGHNTLYWYLQNLGQGPELLIRYENEEAVDDSQLPKDRFSAERLKGVDSTLKIQPAELGDSAVYLCASTQGRGGNEQFFGPGTRLTVL.

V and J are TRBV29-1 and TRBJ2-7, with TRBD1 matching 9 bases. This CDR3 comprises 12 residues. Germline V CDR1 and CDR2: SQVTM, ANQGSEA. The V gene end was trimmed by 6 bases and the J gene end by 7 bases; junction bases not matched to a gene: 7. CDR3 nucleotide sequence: TGCAGCGTGGGACAGGGTTCGGAAGAGCAGTACTTC. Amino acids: CSVGQGSEEQYF.

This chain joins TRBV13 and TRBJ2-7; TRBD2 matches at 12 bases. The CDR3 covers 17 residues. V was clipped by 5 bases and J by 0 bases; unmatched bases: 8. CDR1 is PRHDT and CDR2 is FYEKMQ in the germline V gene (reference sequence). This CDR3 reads CASSLLAGGLLSYEQYF. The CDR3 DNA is TGTGCCAGCAGCCTACTAGCGGGGGGCCTACTCTCCTACGAGCAGTACTTC.

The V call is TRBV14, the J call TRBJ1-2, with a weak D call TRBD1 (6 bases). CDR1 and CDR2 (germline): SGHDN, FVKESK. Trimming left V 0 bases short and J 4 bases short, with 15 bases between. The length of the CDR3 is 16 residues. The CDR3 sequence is CASSQDLETGRYGYTF. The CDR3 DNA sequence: TGTGCCAGCAGCCAAGACCTTGAGACAGGCCGCTATGGCTACACCTTC.

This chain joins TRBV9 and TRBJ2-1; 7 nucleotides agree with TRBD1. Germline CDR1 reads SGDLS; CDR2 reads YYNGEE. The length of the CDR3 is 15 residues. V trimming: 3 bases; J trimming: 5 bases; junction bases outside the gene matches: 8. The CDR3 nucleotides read TGTGCCAGCAGCGCACAGGGGCCCTCAAACAATGAGCAGTTCTTC. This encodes CASSAQGPSNNEQFF. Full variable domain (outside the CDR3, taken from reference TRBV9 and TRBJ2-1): DSGVTQTPKHLITATGQRVTLRCSPRSGDLSVYWYQQSLDQGLQFLIQYYNGEERAKGNILERFSAQQFPDLHSELNLSSLELGDSALYFCASSAQGPSNNEQFFGPGTRLTVL.

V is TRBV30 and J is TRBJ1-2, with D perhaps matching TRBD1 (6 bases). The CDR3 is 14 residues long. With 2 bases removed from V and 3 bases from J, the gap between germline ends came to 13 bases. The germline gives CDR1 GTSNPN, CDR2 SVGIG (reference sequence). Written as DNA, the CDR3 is TGTGCCTGGAGTAATGACAGGACATACTATGGCTACACCTTC. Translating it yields CAWSNDRTYYGYTF.

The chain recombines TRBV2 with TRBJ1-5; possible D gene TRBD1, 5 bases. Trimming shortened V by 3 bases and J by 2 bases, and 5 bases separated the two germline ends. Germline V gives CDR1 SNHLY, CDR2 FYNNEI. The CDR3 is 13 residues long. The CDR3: CASSDRGNQPQHF. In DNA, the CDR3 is TGTGCCAGCAGTGACAGGGGCAATCAGCCCCAGCATTTT. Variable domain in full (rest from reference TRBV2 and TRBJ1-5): EPEVTQTPSHQVTQMGQEVILRCVPISNHLYFYWYRQILGQKVEFLVSFYNNEISEKSEIFDDQFSVERPDGSNFTLKIRSTKLEDSAMYFCASSDRGNQPQHFGDGTRLSIL.

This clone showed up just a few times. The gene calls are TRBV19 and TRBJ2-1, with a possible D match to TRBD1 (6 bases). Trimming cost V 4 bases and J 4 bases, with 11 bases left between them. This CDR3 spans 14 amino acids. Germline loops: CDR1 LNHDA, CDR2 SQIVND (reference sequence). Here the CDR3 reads CASSTPGTYNEQFF. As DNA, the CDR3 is TGTGCCAGTAGTACCCCCGGGACATACAATGAGCAGTTCTTC.

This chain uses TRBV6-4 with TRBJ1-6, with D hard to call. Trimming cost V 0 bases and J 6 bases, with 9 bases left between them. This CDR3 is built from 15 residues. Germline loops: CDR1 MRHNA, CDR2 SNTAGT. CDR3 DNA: TGTGCCAGCAGTGACTCGAAAGGGAGTAATTCACCCCTCCACTTT. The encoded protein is CASSDSKGSNSPLHF.